The 3 T cell receptor beta chains below all came from one sample that was sequenced in a study of CD8 T cells in Susac syndrome. The authors reverse transcribed about 0.5 to 1 ug RNA with random hexamers. Each CDR3 protein gets one entry after TCRdb re-called the immunoSEQ multiplex PCR reads with MiXCR. The repertoire holds around 230,000 distinct CDR3 sequences, with almost 97% as singletons. Sequenced material: CD4+ T cells from PBMCs. The receptors come from a human donor with Susac syndrome.

The chain is built from TRBV6-6 and TRBJ2-3, with D uncertain. Between the trimmed V and J ends, which lost 2 bases and 2 bases, there was a span of 5 bases. Germline V CDR1 and CDR2: MNHNY, SVGAGI (reference sequence). The CDR3 runs 13 residues. As DNA, the CDR3 is TGTGCCAGCAGTTACAGATACACAGATACGCAGTATTTT. This sequence encodes CASSYRYTDTQYF.

This clonotype was recorded only once. This chain links TRBV5-3 with TRBJ2-7; 11 bases align to TRBD2. TRBV5-3 is placed among ORFs of uncertain function. The CDR3 runs 16 residues. Trimming removed 4 bases from V and 7 bases from J; junction bases left unmatched: 13. CDR3 protein: CARSGSGRAGIEEQYF. The CDR3 DNA reads as TGTGCCAGAAGCGGTAGCGGGAGGGCCGGGATTGAAGAGCAGTACTTC.

This chain connects TRBV20-1 to TRBJ2-2; 8 bases are a match to TRBD1. CDR3 size: 15 residues. V dropped 1 base and J dropped 6; count of bases not matched to a gene: 7. Germline CDR1 DFQATT, CDR2 SNEGSKA (reference sequence). The CDR3, as DNA: TGCAGTGCTAGAGGCAGGGGGCTCCATCCCGGGGAGCTGTTTTTT. Translation gives CSARGRGLHPGELFF.